This entry is about one T cell receptor beta chain. The sample belongs to a study of cytomegalovirus exposure and HLA in healthy donors. Study information: A later analysis reported the roughly 130 validation repertoires used the same platform as the approximately 650 first-cohort repertoires.

Here immunoSEQ multiplex PCR was the method, and the copy in TCRdb shows in-frame clones only, minus some. The repertoire holds some 76,000 clones, approximately 94% seen once, with approximately 3.3% in the top ten. The donors were members of the validation cohort comprising approximately 110 subjects, separate from the roughly 650-subject first cohort. The specimen sequenced was PBMCs. The TCR originated in a woman under 30 in good health and CMV-seropositive.

CDR3 protein: CSVDGTQYF. DNA for the CDR3: TGCAGCGTTGACGGGACCCAGTACTTC. This chain links TRBV29-1 with TRBJ2-5; D is unclear. The CDR3 loop spans 9 amino acids. V was clipped by 3 bases and J by 7 bases, with 3 bases between them. Germline assignment: CDR1 SQVTM and CDR2 ANQGSEA.